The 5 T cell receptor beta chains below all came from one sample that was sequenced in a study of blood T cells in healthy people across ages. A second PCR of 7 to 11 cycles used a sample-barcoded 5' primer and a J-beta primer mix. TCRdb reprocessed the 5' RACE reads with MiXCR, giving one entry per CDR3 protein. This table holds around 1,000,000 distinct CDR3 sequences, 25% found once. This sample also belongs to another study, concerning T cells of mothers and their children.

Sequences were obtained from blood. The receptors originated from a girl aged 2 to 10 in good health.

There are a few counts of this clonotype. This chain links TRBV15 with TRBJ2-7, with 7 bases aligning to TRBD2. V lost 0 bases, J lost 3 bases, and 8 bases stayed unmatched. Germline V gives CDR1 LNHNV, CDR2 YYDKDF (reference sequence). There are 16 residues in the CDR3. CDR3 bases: TGTGCCACCAGCAGAGAGGGAGGGGTCAAGAACTACGAGCAGTACTTC. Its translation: CATSREGGVKNYEQYF.

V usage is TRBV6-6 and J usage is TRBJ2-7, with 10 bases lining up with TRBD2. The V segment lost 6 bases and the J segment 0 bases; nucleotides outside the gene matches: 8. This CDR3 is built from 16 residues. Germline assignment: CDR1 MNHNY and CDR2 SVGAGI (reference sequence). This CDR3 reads CASSWASGGYSYEQYF. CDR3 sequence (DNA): TGTGCCAGCAGCTGGGCTAGCGGGGGATACTCCTACGAGCAGTACTTC.

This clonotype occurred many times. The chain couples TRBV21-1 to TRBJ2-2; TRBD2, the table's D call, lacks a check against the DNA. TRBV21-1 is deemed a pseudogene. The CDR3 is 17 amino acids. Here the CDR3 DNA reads TGTGCCAGCAGCACAGCGGAAAGGACTTCGAACACCGGGGAGCTGTTTTTT. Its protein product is CASSTAERTSNTGELFF.

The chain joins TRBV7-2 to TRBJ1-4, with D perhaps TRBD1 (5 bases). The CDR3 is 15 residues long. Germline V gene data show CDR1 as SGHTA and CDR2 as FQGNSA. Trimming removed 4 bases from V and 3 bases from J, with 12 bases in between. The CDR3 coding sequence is TGTGCCAGCAGCTCAGATCCGGGGCCTAATGAAAAACTGTTTTTT. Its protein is CASSSDPGPNEKLFF. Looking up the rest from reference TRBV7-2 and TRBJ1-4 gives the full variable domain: GAGVSQSPSNKVTEKGKDVELRCDPISGHTALYWYRQSLGQGLEFLIYFQGNSAPDKSGLPSDRFSAERTGGSVSTLTIQRTQQEDSAVYLCASSSDPGPNEKLFFGSGTQLSVL.

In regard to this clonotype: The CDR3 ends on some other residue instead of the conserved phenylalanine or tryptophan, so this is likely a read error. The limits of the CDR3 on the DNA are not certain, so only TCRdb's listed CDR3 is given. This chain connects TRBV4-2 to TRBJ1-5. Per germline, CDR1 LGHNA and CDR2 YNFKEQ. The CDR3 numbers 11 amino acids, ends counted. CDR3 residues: CASSQYIGVAG.